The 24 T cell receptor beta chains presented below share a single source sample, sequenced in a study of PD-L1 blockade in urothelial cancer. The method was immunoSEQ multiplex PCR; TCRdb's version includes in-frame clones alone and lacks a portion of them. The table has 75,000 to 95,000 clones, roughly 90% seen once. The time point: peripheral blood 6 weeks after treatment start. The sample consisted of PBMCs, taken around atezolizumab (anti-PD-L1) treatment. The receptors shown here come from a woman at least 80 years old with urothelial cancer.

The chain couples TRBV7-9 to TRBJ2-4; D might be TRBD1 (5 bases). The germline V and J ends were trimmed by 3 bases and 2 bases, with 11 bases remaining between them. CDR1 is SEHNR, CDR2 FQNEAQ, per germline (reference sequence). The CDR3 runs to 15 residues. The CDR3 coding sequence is TGTGCCAGCAGCTTTTTAACAGGAACCAAAAACATTCAGTACTTC. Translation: CASSFLTGTKNIQYF.

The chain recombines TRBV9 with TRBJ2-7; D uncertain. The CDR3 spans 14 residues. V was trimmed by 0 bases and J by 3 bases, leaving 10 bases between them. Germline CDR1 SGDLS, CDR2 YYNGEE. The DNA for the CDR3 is TGTGCCAGCAGCGTAGATCAGGATTTCTACGAGCAGTACTTC. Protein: CASSVDQDFYEQYF. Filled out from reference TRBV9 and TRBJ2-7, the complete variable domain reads DSGVTQTPKHLITATGQRVTLRCSPRSGDLSVYWYQQSLDQGLQFLIQYYNGEERAKGNILERFSAQQFPDLHSELNLSSLELGDSALYFCASSVDQDFYEQYFGPGTRLTVT.

The CDR3 DNA is TGTGCCTGGAGTGTAGGGACTCACGCTAGCACAGATACGCAGTATTTT. Protein: CAWSVGTHASTDTQYF. The rearrangement links TRBV30 to TRBJ2-3, with D possibly being TRBD2 (6 bases). Between the trimmed V and J ends, which lost 0 bases and 0 bases, there was a span of 13 bases. The length of the CDR3 is 16 residues. CDR1 and CDR2 (germline): GTSNPN, SVGIG (reference sequence).

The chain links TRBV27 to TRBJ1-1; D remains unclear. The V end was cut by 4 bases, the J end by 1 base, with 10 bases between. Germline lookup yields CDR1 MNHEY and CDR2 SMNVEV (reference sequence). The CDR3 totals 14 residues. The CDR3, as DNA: TGTGCCAGCAGTTATCACAGTACGAACACTGAAGCTTTCTTT. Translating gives CASSYHSTNTEAFF.

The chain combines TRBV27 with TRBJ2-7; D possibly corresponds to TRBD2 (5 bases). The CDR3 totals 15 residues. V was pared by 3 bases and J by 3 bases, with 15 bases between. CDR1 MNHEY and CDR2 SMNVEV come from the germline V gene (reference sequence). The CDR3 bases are TGTGCCAGCAGTTTGAGACTATCAGGATACTACGAGCAGTACTTC. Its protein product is CASSLRLSGYYEQYF.

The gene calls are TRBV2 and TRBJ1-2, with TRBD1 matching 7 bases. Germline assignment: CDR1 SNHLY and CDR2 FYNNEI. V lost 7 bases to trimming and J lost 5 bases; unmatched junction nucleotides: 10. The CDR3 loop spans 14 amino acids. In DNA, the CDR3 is TGTGCCAGCATCCTGGACAGGCAATCTTATGGCTACACCTTC. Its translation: CASILDRQSYGYTF.

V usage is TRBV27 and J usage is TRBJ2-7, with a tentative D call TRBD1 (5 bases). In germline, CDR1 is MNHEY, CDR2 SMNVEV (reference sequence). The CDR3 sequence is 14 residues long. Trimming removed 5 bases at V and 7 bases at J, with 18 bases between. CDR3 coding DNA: TGTGCCAGCAGTCCCAGACAGAAGTCTGAAGAGCAGTACTTC. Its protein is CASSPRQKSEEQYF.

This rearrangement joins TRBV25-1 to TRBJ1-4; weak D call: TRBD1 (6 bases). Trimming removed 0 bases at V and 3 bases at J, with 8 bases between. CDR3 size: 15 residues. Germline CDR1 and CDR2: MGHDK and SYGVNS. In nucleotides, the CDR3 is TGTGCCAGCAGTGAATACTACAGGGCTAATGAAAAACTGTTTTTT. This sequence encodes CASSEYYRANEKLFF.

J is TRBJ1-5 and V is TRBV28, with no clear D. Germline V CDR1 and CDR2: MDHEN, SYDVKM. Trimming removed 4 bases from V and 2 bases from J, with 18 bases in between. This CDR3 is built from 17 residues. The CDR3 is CASSWEALSSGNQPQHF. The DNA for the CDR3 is TGTGCCAGCAGTTGGGAGGCCCTGTCCTCTGGCAATCAGCCCCAGCATTTT.

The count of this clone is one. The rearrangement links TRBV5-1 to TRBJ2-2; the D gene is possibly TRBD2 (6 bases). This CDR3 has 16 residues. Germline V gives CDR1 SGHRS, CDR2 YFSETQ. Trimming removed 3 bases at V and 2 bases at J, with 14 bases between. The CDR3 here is CASSYFTGGNTGELFF. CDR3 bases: TGCGCCAGCAGCTATTTTACCGGGGGAAACACCGGGGAGCTGTTTTTT.

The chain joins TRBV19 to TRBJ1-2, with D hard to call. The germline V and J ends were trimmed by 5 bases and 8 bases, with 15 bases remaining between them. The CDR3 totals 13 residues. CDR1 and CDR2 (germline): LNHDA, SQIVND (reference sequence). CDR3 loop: CASSFRQSGGYTF. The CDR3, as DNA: TGTGCCAGTAGTTTCCGGCAGAGCGGCGGCTACACCTTC.

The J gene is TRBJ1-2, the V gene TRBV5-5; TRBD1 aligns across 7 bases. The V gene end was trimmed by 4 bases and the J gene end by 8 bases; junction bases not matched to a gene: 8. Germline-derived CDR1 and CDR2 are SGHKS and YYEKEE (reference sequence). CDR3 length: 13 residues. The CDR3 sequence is CASSIDRVWGYTF. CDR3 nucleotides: TGTGCCAGCAGCATTGACAGGGTTTGGGGCTACACCTTC. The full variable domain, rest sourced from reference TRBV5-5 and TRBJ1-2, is DAGVTQSPTHLIKTRGQQVTLRCSPISGHKSVSWYQQVLGQGPQFIFQYYEKEERGRGNFPDRFSARQFPNYSSELNVNALLLGDSALYLCASSIDRVWGYTFGSGTRLTVV.

The CDR3 coding sequence is TGCGCCAGCAGCTTGGCCGGACTCATACAGGGGCAGTTCTTC. This codes for CASSLAGLIQGQFF. The chain joins TRBV5-1 to TRBJ2-1; D may be TRBD1 (6 bases). Germline CDR1 and CDR2: SGHRS and YFSETQ. V lost 0 bases, J lost 12 bases, and 16 bases lay in between. The CDR3 sequence is 14 residues long. Combining the CDR3 with reference TRBV5-1 and TRBJ2-1 gives the whole variable domain KAGVTQTPRYLIKTRGQQVTLSCSPISGHRSVSWYQQTPGQGLQFLFEYFSETQRNKGNFPGRFSGRQFSNSRSEMNVSTLELGDSALYLCASSLAGLIQGQFFGPGTRLTVL.

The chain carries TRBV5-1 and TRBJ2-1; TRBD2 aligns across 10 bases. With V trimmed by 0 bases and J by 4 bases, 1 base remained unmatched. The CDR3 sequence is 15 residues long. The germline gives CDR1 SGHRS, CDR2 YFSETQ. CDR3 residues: CASSLELAGYNEQFF. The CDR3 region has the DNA TGCGCCAGCAGCTTGGAACTAGCGGGATACAATGAGCAGTTCTTC.

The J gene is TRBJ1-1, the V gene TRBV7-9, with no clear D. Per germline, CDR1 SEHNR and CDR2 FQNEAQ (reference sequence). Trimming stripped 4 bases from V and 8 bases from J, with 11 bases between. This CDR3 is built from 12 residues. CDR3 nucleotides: TGTGCCAGCAGCTCCGGTATGTTAGAAGCTTTCTTT. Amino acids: CASSSGMLEAFF.

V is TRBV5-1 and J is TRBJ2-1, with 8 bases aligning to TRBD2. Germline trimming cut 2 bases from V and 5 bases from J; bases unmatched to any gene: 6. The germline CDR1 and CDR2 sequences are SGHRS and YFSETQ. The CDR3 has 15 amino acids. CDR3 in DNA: TGCGCCAGCAGCTTAGGCAGCGGGAGCCACAATGAGCAGTTCTTC. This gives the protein CASSLGSGSHNEQFF. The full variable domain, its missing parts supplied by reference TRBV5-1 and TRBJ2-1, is KAGVTQTPRYLIKTRGQQVTLSCSPISGHRSVSWYQQTPGQGLQFLFEYFSETQRNKGNFPGRFSGRQFSNSRSEMNVSTLELGDSALYLCASSLGSGSHNEQFFGPGTRLTVL.

CDR3 region: CASSFRQDHYGYTF. The CDR3 region has the DNA TGTGCCAGCAGCTTTAGACAGGACCACTATGGCTACACCTTC. The chain employs TRBV7-8 and TRBJ1-2; TRBD1 is a possible D gene (6 bases). Germline V gene sequence: CDR1 SGHVS, CDR2 FQNEAQ. Trimming took off 3 bases at V and 3 bases at J, with 11 bases between the two ends. The CDR3 loop spans 14 amino acids. Full variable domain (remainder filled in from reference TRBV7-8 and TRBJ1-2): GAGVSQSPRYKVAKRGQDVALRCDPISGHVSLFWYQQALGQGPEFLTYFQNEAQLDKSGLPSDRFFAERPEGSVSTLKIQRTQQEDSAVYLCASSFRQDHYGYTFGSGTRLTVV.

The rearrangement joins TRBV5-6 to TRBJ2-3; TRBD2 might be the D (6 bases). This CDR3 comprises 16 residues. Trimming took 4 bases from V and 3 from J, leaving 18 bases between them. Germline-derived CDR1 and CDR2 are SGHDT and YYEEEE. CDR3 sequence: CASSRKLAWITDTQYF. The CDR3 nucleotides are TGTGCCAGCAGCCGAAAGCTAGCGTGGATAACAGATACGCAGTATTTT.

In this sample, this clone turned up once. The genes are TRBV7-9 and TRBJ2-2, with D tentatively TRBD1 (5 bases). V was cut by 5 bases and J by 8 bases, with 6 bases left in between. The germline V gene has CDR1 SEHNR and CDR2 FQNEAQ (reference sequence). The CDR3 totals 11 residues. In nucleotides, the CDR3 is TGTGCCAGCAGCCGACAGGGGGAGCTGTTTTTT. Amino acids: CASSRQGELFF.

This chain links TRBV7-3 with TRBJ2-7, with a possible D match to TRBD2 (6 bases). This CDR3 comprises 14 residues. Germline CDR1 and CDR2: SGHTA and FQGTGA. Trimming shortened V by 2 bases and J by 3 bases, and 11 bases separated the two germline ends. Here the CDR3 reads CASSLSAGGYEQYF. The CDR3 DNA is TGTGCCAGCAGCTTATCGGCCGGGGGCTACGAGCAGTACTTC.

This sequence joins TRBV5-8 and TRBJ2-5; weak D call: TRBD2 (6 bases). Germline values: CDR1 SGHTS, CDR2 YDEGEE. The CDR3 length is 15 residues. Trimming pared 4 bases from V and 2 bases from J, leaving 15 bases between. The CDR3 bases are TGTGCCAGCAGCCACCGGGACTCACCACAAGAGACCCAGTACTTC. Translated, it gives CASSHRDSPQETQYF.

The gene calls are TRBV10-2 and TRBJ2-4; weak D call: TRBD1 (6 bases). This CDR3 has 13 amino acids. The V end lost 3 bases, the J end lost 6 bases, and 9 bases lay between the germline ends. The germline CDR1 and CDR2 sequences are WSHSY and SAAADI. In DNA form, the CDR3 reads TGCGCCAGCAGTGATTTCAGGGGAAACATTCAGTACTTC. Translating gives CASSDFRGNIQYF.

The CDR3 region has the DNA TGTGCCAGTTCTAGGACAGGGGGCACTGAAGCTTTCTTT. This encodes CASSRTGGTEAFF. This chain connects TRBV19 to TRBJ1-1, with 10 nucleotides matching TRBD1. The V segment lost 8 bases and the J segment 4 bases; nucleotides outside the gene matches: 4. This CDR3 has 13 amino acids. The germline V gene has CDR1 LNHDA and CDR2 SQIVND (reference sequence).

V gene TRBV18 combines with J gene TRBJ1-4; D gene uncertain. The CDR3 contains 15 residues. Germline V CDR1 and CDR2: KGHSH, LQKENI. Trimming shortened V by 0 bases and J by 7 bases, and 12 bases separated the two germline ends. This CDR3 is CASSPPAGGREKLFF. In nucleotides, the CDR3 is TGTGCCAGCTCACCACCGGCTGGAGGGCGTGAAAAACTGTTTTTT.